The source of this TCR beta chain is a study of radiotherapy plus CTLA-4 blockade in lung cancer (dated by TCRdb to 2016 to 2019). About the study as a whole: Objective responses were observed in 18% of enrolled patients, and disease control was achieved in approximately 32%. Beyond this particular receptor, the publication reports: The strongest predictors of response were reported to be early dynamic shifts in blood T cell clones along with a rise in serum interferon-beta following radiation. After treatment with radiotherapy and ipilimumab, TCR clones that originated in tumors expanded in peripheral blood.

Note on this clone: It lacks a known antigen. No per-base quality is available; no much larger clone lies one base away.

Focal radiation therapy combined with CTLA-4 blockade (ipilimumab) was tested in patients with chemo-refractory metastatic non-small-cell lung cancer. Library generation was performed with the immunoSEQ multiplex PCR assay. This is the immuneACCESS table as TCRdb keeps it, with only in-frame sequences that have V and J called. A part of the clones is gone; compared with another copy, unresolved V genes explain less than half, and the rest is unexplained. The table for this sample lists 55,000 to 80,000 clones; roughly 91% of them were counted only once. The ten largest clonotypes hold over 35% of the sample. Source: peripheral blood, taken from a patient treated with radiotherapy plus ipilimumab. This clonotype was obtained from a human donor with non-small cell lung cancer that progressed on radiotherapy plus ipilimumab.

The sequence in DNA is TGTGCCAGCAGCGGGCAGTGGGACTGGAGGGAGACCCAGTACTTC. It encodes CASSGQWDWRETQYF. This sequence uses TRBV21-1 and TRBJ2-5; the table's D gene call, TRBD2, was not cross checked with the DNA. TRBV21-1 is flagged as a pseudogene. Spanning cysteine to phenylalanine, the CDR3 consists of 15 amino acids. Here the CDR3 DNA is all that survives: 45 bases in frame from base 1.